This T cell receptor beta chain is from a study of vaccination effects on CD4 cells after COVID-19 (dated by TCRdb to between 2021 and 2022). About the full investigation: Post-vaccine samples across the study were collected a median of 72 days after the second dose, with a range of 14 to 241. SARS-CoV-2 spike-specific CD4+ TCR repertoires were compared before and after mRNA vaccination in COVID-19 convalescent patients and in infection-naive vaccine recipients. Cultures from other donors in the study were sequenced with the Oncomine TCR Beta short-read assay on an Illumina iSeq 100. The full study included some eleven COVID-19 convalescent patients and a few SARS-CoV-2-naive healthy vaccine recipients.

Spanning cysteine to phenylalanine, the CDR3 consists of 15 amino acids. CDR3 DNA only is kept here, 45 bases in frame from base 1. From the germline V gene, CDR1 is SGHTA and CDR2 is FQGNSA. The germline ends are 9 bases apart after V is trimmed by 1 base and J by 1 base. Library creation used the immunoSEQ multiplex PCR assay. TCR beta CDR3 sequencing was performed on DNA from the cultured, isolated CD4+ T cells. The paper's processing steps were these. Non-productive TCR sequences were removed and reads were trimmed to the CDR3 region, keeping CDR3s of at least 7 amino acids. The MANAFEST web app was used to identify antigen-specific clonotypes by comparing expansion in peptide wells with expansion in reference cultures. To count as positive, a clone had to show expansion at FDR<0.05 compared with the reference and with all other wells, an odds ratio above 5, and a frequency above 0.1% in two replicate wells. Cross-reactive clonotypes were defined as significantly expanded in SARS-CoV-2 spike wells and in at least one common cold coronavirus spike condition. CDR3 similarity was assessed by Levenshtein distance using the stringdist R package, and unrooted trees were constructed with ape in R 3.6.1. TCRdb took this table from immuneACCESS and kept in-frame rearrangements with V and J called. Such tables lack part of the clones; where checked against another copy, unresolved V genes explain under half of the gap, and the rest is unexplained. That table gives V, J and clone size, and the DNA gave D and trimming. Counted in this sample were 75,000 to 100,000 clones; around four fifths of them appeared once. 0.85% to 1.3% of the sample lies in the top ten.

The sample holds a few counts of this clone. The antigen this receptor binds is unknown. The sample holds no much larger clone one base away, and base qualities are not on file. Findings and caveats that apply to the study as a whole: At late post-vaccination timepoints, both infection-induced and vaccine-induced clones showed marked clonal contraction, consistent with waning T cell responses. In healthy vaccine recipients, vaccine-induced clones were almost all SARS-CoV-2 mono-reactive, with only 1 of 255 being cross-reactive with common cold coronaviruses. The study was limited by a small number of convalescent patients and lacked early post-infection timepoints.

In the ViraFEST assay, PBMC were stimulated with viral peptide pools, and TCR sequencing was then used to find antigen-specific CD4+ T cell clonotypes based on their expansion. After more than 9 days of culture, CD4+ T cells were isolated with the EasySep CD4+ T cell isolation kit. Each participant got two doses of an mRNA SARS-CoV-2 vaccine, either BNT162b2 or mRNA-1273. The absence of prior SARS-CoV-2 infection in healthy vaccine recipients was confirmed by negative nucleocapsid antibodies before and after vaccination. About 2.1 million PBMC per well were cultured with around 10 ug/ml peptides in IMDM containing around 5% human AB serum, approximately 10 IU/ml IL-2 and gentamicin. On days 3 and 7, half of the culture medium was replaced with fresh IL-2-containing medium. Unless noted otherwise, every peptide stimulation condition was cultured in triplicate wells. Using Ficoll-Paque Plus gradient centrifugation, PBMC were separated from whole blood and then either used fresh or cryopreserved at -140C. Overlapping peptide pools spanned the spike proteins of SARS-CoV-2 and the common cold coronaviruses HCoV-NL63, HCoV-OC43 and HCoV-229E. Genomic DNA was extracted from cultured CD4+ T cells with the QIAamp micro DNA kit.

The chain links TRBV7-2 with TRBJ2-3; the D gene is unclear. This TCR came from a human donor who received a COVID-19 vaccine. Sample: CD4+ T cells from PBMCs cultured with HCoV-OC43 spike peptides, taken after COVID-19 vaccination. Reading the label with the study, this specimen's cell subset or site is: HCoV-OC43 spike overlapping peptide pool stimulation. Here is the DNA: TGTGCCAGCAGCTTAGTTCTAGTGGGCACAGATACGCAGTATTTT. Its protein is CASSLVLVGTDTQYF. With the rest looked up from the reference TRBV7-2 and TRBJ2-3 genes rather than sequenced, the full variable domain is GAGVSQSPSNKVTEKGKDVELRCDPISGHTALYWYRQSLGQGLEFLIYFQGNSAPDKSGLPSDRFSAERTGGSVSTLTIQRTQQEDSAVYLCASSLVLVGTDTQYFGPGTRLTVL.